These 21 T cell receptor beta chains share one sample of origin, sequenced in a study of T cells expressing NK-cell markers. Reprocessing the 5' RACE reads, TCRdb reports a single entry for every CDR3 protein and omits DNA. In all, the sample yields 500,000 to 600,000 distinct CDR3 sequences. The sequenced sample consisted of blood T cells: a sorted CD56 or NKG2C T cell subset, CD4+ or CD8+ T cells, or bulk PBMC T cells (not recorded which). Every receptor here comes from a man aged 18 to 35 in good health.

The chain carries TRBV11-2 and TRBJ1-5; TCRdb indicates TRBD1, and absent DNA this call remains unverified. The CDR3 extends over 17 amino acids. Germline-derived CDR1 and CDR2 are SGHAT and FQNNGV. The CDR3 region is CASSFSGTGSGNQPQHF.

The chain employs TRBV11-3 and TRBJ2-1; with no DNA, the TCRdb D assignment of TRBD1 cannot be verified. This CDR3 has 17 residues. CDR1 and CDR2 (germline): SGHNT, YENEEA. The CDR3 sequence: CASSLGQGGGAISEQFF.

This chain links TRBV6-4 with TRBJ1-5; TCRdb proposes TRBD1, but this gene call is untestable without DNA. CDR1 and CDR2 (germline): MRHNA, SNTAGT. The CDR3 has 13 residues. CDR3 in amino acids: CASSGQGFQPQHF.

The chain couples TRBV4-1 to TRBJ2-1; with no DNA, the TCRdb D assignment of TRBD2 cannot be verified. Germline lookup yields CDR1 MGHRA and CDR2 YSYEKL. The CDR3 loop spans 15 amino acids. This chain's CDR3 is CASSPRIAGGNEQFF.

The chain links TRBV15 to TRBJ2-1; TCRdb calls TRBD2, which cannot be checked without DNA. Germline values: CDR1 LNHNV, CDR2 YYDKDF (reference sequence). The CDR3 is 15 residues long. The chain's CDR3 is CATSRAPQRGNEQFF.

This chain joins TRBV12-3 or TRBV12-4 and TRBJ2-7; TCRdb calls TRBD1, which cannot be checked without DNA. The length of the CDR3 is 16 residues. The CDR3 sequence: CASSSLRGDRPYEQYF.

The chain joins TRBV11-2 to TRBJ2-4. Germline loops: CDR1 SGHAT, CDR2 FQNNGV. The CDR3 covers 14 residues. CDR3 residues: CASSLRAAKNIQYF.

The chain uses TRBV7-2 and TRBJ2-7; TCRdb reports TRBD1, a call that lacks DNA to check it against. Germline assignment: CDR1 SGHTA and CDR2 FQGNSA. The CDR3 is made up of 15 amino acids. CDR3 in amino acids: CASSPGQGRSYEQYF.

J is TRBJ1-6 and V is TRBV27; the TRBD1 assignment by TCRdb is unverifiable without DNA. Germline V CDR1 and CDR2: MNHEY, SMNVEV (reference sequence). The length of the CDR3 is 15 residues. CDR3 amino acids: CASSPKTGYNSPLHF.

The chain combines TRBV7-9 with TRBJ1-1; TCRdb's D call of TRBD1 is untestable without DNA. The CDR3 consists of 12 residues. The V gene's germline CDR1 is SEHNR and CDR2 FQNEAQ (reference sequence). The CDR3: CASSPQGSEAFF. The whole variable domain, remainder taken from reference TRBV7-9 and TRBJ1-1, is DTGVSQNPRHKITKRGQNVTFRCDPISEHNRLYWYRQTLGQGPEFLTYFQNEAQLEKSRLLSDRFSAERPKGSFSTLEIQRTEQGDSAMYLCASSPQGSEAFFGQGTRLTVV.

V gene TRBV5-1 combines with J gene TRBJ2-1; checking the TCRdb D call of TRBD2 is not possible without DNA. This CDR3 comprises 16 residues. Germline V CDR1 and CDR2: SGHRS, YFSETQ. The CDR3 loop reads CASSQALAGGYNEQFF.

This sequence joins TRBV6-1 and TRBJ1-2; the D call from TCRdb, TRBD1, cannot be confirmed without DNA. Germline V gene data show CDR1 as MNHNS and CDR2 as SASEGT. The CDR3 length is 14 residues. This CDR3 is CASSTRTWGYGYTF.

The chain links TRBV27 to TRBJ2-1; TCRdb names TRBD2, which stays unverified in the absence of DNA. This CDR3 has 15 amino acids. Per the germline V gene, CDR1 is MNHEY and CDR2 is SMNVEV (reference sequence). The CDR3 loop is CASSLSEGLNNEQFF.

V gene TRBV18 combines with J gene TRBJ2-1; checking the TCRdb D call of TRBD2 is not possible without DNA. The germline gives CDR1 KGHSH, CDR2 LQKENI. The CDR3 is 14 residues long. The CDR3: CASSPGTSGPEQFF.

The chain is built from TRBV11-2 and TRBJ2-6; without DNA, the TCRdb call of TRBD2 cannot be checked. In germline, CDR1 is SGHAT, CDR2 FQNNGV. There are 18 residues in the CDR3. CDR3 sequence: CASSFTAGGLLGANVLTF. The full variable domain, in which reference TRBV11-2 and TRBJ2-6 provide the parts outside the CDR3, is EAGVAQSPRYKIIEKRQSVAFWCNPISGHATLYWYQQILGQGPKLLIQFQNNGVVDDSQLPKDRFSAERLKGVDSTLKIQPAKLEDSAVYLCASSFTAGGLLGANVLTFGAGSRLTVL.

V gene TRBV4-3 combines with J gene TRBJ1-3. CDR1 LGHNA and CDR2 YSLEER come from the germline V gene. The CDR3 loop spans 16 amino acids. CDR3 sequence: CASSQASWGAGNTIYF.

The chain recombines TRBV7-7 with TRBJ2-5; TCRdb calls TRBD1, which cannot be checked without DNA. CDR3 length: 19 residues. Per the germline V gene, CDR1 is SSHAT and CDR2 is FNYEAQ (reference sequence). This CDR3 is CASSPVSQAPGTQKETQYF.

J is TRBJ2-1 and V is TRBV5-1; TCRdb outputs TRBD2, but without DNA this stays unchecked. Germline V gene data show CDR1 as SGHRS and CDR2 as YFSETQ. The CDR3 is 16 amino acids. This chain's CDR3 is CASSLASASPYNEQFF.

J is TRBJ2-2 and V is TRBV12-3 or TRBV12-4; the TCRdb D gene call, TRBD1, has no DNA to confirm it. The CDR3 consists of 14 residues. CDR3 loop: CASKDRRNTGELFF.

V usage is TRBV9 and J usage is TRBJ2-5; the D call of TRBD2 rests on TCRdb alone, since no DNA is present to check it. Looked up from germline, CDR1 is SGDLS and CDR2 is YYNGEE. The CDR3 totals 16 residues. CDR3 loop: CASSGYRAGGQETQYF.

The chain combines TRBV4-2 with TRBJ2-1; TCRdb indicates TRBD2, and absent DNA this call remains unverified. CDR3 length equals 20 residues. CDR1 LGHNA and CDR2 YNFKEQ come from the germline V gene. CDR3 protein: CASSPPGLAGGSIRSDEQFF.